This entry concerns a single T cell receptor (beta chain). The antigen it recognizes is unknown. No much larger clone exists at a distance of one base, and base qualities are not known. For this chain, trimming is 0 bases at the V end and 2 bases at the J end, and the number of junction bases without a gene match is 7. Taken from cysteine to phenylalanine, the CDR3 has 16 residues. The retained sequence is limited to the CDR3, 48 bases, with the frame set at the first base. The germline V gene encodes CDR1 SGHRS and CDR2 YFSETQ. The data derive from a study of cytomegalovirus exposure and HLA in healthy donors (dated by TCRdb to about 2017). Looking at the study overall: According to an earlier analysis of 587 of the donors, about 190 million T cells yielded some 120 million unique TCR beta sequences and around 280 Gb of sequence data. An early release covering more than 500 HLA-typed donors comprised about 300 gigabases of sequencing data and tens of millions of unique TCR sequences. Among the roughly 380 genotyped donors, under 90% belonged to the genetic ancestry cluster associated with self-reported Caucasian donors. The study aimed to test whether signatures of past pathogen exposure could be identified by cataloging public T cell receptors. Using immunosequencing, the study profiled T cell repertoires from fewer than 850 subjects and related those repertoires to cytomegalovirus serostatus. Along with the approximately 600-subject first cohort, a separate validation cohort of approximately 110 different subjects was used. The study combined high-throughput TCR immunosequencing, statistical association of individual TCRs with disease status, and machine learning to predict cytomegalovirus infection status. A later analysis re-analyzed previously published TCR beta repertoires from roughly 630 donors and added high-resolution HLA genotyping to study TCR occurrence patterns. Rather than using new phenotypic data, the later analysis identified candidate immune exposures from TCR beta sequences and from how often those sequences occurred across donors. In an earlier analysis of 587 of the donors, high-throughput TCR beta sequencing was used to judge whether each TCR beta V gene segment behaved as functional or pseudogenic. Alongside the repertoire data, information on donor age, sex, ethnicity and CMV serostatus was compiled. A later genetic analysis used genome-wide SNP genotypes for about 55% of the 666 donors, treating that subset as a discovery cohort. All discovery cohort repertoires had been generated on a single sequencing platform. Class I and class II HLA loci were covered by the typing at four-digit resolution. The number of typed donors differed by locus: about 629-640 for A, B, C, DRB1 and DQB1; some 540 for DQA1; 600 to 610 for DPA1; and some 450 for DPB1. Roughly five DR-DQ haplotypes were handled as single units for association and clustering, since linkage in the cohort was strong. On average, about 200,000 unique TCR beta nucleotide sequences were sequenced per donor among roughly 430 genotyped donors of the cohort, with 15% to 20% of those sequences being non-productive.

The study at large found these results: The classifier was reported to diagnose cytomegalovirus status with high specificity and sensitivity in both the original and validation cohorts. A group of highly shared sequence variants was considered likely to be a technical artifact of the sequencing pipeline. A further reported finding was that TCR beta sequences accurately predicted the HLA-A and HLA-B alleles for most subjects in the first cohort. According to a later analysis, TCR association rates differed among HLA loci, with DRB1 alleles showing the most associated TCRs and HLA-C alleles showing the fewest. Broadly in line with IMGT annotations, most TCR beta V segments showed up in productive rearrangements about 87% or about 30% of the time in an earlier analysis of around 600 of the donors. At a false discovery rate of 0.05, a later analysis linked 16,951 TCR beta sequences to specific HLA alleles. Correlated functional status among segregating V segments might reflect linkage disequilibrium, but an unknown experimental factor could not be ruled out. A later analysis reported that several top co-occurrence clusters appeared linked to parvovirus B19, influenza, CMV and Epstein-Barr virus. It was suggested by the authors that the approach could potentially be generalized to other disease states and immunological phenotypes. The presence/absence analyses assumed that sequencing depth was roughly uniform across donors, and that assumption may not be true. According to a later analysis, most CMV-associated TCR beta chains appeared to be HLA-restricted, and the HLA associations seemed to be driven largely by CMV exposure. Assigning TCR associations to individual alleles was difficult when HLA alleles, especially DR and DQ, strongly co-occurred. Because the 87-base-pair reads could not distinguish some IMGT-functional V segments, including TRBV6-2 and TRBV6-3, those segments were excluded. A later genetic analysis reported fewer N-insertions in productive TCRs among donors in an Asian-associated ancestry cluster than the approximately 700-donor mean. The study gave a list of 150 to 200 TCR beta chains associated with cytomegalovirus. Most TCR sequences were seen in very few donors, while some public TCRs were found in many individuals. Three of the identified cytomegalovirus-associated TCR beta chains were confirmed in vitro to be specific for cytomegalovirus antigens. Because counts were too low, seventeen rarely observed V segments, including chromosome 9 orphons, were excluded from the earlier analysis of under 650 of the donors. For the cohort, immune exposure information was limited to CMV serostatus. The cohort was sequenced for TCR beta chains only, and without alpha or paired-chain data the features that could be detected were limited. In a later analysis, HLA-associated TCR beta chains were found to be more clonally expanded and to have lower generation probabilities than equally common non-associated chains. A later genetic analysis associated a missense DCLRE1C variant with V-gene and J-gene trimming of TCR beta chains, and an independent cohort replicated the association. Because HLA typing was unavailable for some donors at each locus, only the typed subset was used in association tests.

The cohort was made up of 666 healthy bone marrow donors. All cohort members were sampled while nominally healthy, although unrecorded immune exposures were likely present. The donor tested CMV seropositive, placing the donor among the 290 or so seropositive members of the cohort. Each donor provided a peripheral blood sample, and peripheral blood mononuclear cells were used for TCR beta sequencing. Genomic DNA was extracted from the blood cell samples with the Qiagen DNeasy Blood Extraction Kit. Receptor libraries were prepared by the immunoSEQ multiplex PCR assay. For the multiplex PCR, a mixture combining 60 forward primers for TCR Vbeta segments and 13 reverse primers for TCR Jbeta segments was used. The CDR3 region of rearranged TCR beta genes was amplified from genomic DNA with a multiplex PCR assay. The amplified TCR beta libraries were sequenced on the Illumina HiSeq System as 87-base-pair reads. In the paper's pipeline: Across the 500 to 750 repertoires, a later analysis counted about 81 million unique TCR beta chains, some 11 million of which were shared by at least two donors. A nearest-neighbor algorithm error-corrected the raw reads and collapsed the reads into unique sequences, merging closely related sequences to remove PCR and sequencing errors. Alignment of CDR3 sequences to IMGT reference sequences was used to assign V, D and J gene segments. For a sequence to be retained, a match of at least six nucleotides was required to both a V gene segment and a J gene segment. Rearrangements were called productive when the CDR3 lacked stop codons and stayed in frame with V and J; all others were non-productive. Following IMGT convention, CDR3 was defined as the stretch from the second conserved V-encoded cysteine up to the conserved J-encoded phenylalanine. The earlier analysis of fewer than 750 of the donors excluded sequences that lacked an unambiguous match to a single V gene segment. In an earlier analysis of several hundred of the donors, V segments were called functional above 56.7% productive rearrangements and were called segregating when the between-donor standard deviation exceeded 5%. A statistical classification framework was built for diagnosing cytomegalovirus status from the catalog of TCR beta chain sequences. In a later analysis, V and J genes were assigned by comparing TCR nucleotide sequences against IMGT/GENE-DB human TR gene sequences. The TCRdist pipeline was used in a later analysis to assign CDR3 sequences and most-parsimonious VDJ recombination scenarios. In a later analysis, each TCR beta chain was defined by its CDR3 amino acid sequence together with its V-gene family, and reads lacking a unique V-gene family were excluded. To address suspected cross-contamination and a sequencing artifact, a later analysis removed 592 highly shared, low-generation-probability nucleotide sequences. In a later analysis, a clonal expansion index was calculated for each public chain from normalized within-repertoire ranks of inferred template counts. Generation probabilities in a later analysis came from a VDJ recombination model fitted to out-of-frame rearrangements, and those results were checked against IGoR. In a later analysis, TCR-TCR, TCR-HLA and TCR-CMV co-occurrence was scored with hypergeometric tests, and a repertoire-size bias correction was applied to TCR pairs. False discovery rates were estimated in a later analysis by permuting HLA or CMV assignments 20 times. In a later analysis, co-occurring TCRs were grouped using DBSCAN, with TCRdist sequence similarity added in when clustering inside HLA-allele-positive subsets. Repertoires with fewer than 30,000 or more than 120,000 public chains were left out of co-occurrence clustering, as were a handful of repertoires with anomalous nucleotide sharing. Held by TCRdb, this immuneACCESS table contains in-frame sequences only and omits some clones. Under half of the omission traces to an unresolved V gene where checked; the cause of the rest is unknown. V and J calls plus clone size are reproduced from that table; the DNA served to infer D and trimming. Within this sample are about 98,000 clones, with around 72% of them counted one time only. The ten largest make up roughly 9.8% of the sample.

Sequencing was done on a sample of PBMCs. Recombination connected TRBV5-1 to TRBJ2-5; 7 bases in the junction line up with TRBD1. The sequence was obtained from a man between 18 and 35 years old in good health and CMV-seropositive. Read as DNA, the sequence is TGCGCCAGCAGCTTGGTGGTGGGACAGCAACAAGAGACCCAGTACTTC. It translates to CASSLVVGQQQETQYF.